This T cell receptor (beta chain) comes out of a study of Graves' ophthalmopathy and Graves' hyperthyroidism. CDR1 and CDR2 from the germline V gene are SNHLY and FYNNEI. The CDR3 has 15 amino acids. For this clonotype: One end of the junction fails to match germline, which may point to a read error.

Amplified TCR beta CDR3 regions were obtained using RNA transcripts as template. An opening RT-PCR round employed HTBI primers and preceded a second-round multiplex PCR. TCRdb called the multiplex PCR reads again in MiXCR, with one record for every CDR3 protein. The sample lists over 150,000 distinct CDR3 sequences, 30% to 45% occurring once. This clonotype was obtained from a woman between 40 and 50 years old with Graves' ophthalmopathy. Input material: peripheral blood. The rearrangement joins TRBV2 to TRBJ2-7; TRBD1 matches at 8 bases. In DNA, the CDR3 is TGTGCCAGCAGGGAAGTGTACAGGGGGTGGTACGAGCAGTACTTC. It encodes CASREVYRGWYEQYF.